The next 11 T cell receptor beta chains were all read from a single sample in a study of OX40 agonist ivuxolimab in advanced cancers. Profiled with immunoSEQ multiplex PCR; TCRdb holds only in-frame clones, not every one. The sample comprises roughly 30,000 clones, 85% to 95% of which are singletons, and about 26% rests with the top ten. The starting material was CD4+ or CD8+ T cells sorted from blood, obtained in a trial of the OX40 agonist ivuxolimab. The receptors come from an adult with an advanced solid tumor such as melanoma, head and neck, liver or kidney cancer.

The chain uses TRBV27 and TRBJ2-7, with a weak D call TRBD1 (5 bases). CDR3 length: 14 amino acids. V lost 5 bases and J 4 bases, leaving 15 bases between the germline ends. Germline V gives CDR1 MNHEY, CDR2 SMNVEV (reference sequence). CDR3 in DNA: TGTGCCAGCAGTGGGTGGACAAATTCTTACGAGCAGTACTTC. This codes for CASSGWTNSYEQYF.

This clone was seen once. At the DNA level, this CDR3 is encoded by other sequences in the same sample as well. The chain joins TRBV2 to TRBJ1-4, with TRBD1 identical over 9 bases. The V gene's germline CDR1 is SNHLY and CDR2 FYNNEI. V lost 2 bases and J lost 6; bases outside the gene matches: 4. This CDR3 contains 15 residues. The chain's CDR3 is CASSETGTGYEKLFF. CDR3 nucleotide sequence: TGTGCCAGCAGTGAAACAGGGACAGGGTATGAAAAACTGTTTTTT.

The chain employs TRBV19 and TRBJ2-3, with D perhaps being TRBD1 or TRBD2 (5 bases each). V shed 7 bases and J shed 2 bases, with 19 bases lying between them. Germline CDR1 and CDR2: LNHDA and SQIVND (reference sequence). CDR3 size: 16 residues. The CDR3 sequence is CASTLGVASYTDTQYF. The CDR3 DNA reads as TGTGCCAGTACCCTGGGGGTTGCCAGCTACACAGATACGCAGTATTTT.

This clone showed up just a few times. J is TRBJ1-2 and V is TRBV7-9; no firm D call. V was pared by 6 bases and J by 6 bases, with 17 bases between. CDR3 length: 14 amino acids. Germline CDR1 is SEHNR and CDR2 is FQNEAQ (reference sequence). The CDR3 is CASRSSQIKNGYTF. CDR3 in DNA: TGTGCCAGCAGGTCCAGCCAAATAAAAAATGGCTACACCTTC.

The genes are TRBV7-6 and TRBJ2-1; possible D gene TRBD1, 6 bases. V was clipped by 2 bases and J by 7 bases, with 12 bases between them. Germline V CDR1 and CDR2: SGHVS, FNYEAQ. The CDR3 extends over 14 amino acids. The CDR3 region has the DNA TGTGCCAGCAGCTTACTCCTGGGGGCAAATGAGCAGTTCTTC. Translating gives CASSLLLGANEQFF.

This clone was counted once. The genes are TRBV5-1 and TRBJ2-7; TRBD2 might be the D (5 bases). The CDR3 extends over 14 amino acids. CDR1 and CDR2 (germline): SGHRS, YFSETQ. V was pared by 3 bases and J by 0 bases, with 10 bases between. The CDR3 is CASSSIGVSYEQYF. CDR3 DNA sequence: TGCGCCAGCAGCTCCATCGGGGTCTCCTACGAGCAGTACTTC.

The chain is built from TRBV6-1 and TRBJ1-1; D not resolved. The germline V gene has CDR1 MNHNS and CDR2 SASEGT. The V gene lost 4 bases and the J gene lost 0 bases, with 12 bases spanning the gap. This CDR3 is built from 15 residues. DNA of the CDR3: TGTGCCAGCAGTGTCCCGACTTACATGAACACTGAAGCTTTCTTT. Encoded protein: CASSVPTYMNTEAFF.

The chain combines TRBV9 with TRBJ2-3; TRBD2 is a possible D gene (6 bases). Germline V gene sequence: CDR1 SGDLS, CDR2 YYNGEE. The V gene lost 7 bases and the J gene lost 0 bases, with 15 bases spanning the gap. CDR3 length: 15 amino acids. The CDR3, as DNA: TGTGCCAGCGCGGAGGAGGGGAAGAGCACAGATACGCAGTATTTT. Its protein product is CASAEEGKSTDTQYF.

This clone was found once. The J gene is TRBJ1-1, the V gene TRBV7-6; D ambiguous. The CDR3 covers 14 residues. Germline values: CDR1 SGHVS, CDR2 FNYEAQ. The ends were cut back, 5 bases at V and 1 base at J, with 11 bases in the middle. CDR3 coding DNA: TGTGCCAGCAGCCCCGGTTTCGGGAACACTGAAGCTTTCTTT. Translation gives CASSPGFGNTEAFF.

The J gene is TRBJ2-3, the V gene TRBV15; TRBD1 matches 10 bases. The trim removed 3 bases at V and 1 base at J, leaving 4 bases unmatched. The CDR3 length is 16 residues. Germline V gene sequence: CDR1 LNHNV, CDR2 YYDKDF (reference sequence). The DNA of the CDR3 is TGTGCCACCAGCAGCGACAGGGGGCGAGGCACAGATACGCAGTATTTT. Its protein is CATSSDRGRGTDTQYF.

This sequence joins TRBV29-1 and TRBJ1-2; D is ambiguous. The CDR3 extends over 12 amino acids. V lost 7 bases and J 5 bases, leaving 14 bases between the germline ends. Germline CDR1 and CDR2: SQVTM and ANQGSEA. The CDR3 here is CSAIPEGYGYTF. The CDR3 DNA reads TGCAGCGCCATCCCTGAGGGTTATGGCTACACCTTC.